This is a list of T cell receptor beta chains from one sample in a study of cytomegalovirus exposure and HLA in healthy donors. The repertoire was sequenced with immunoSEQ multiplex PCR; TCRdb's copy has only in-frame clones and lacks some. The sample gives some 92,000 clones, over 70% of which show up once; 9.5% to 12% is in the top ten. Material for sequencing was PBMCs. The receptors were sampled from a man aged 18-30 years in good health and CMV-seropositive. Both conserved end residues are part of each CDR3. Each record gives: J gene, D gene, clone size, CDR3 length, V gene, CDR3 protein, CDR3 DNA. A D gene is named only where the DNA matches it firmly. Expanded clones are given a class, and other clones once, few, many or no size at all.

TRBJ2-3	TRBD2	-	17	TRBV5-1	CASSSLRTSGGTDTQYF	TGCGCCAGCAGCTCGCTTCGGACTAGCGGGGGGACAGATACGCAGTATTTT
TRBJ2-3	TRBD2	-	16	TRBV10-2	CASSFSGGVFTDTQYF	TGCGCCAGCAGTTTTAGCGGGGGGGTTTTCACAGATACGCAGTATTTT
TRBJ2-2	TRBD2	once	15	TRBV2	CASRLAGGVTGELFF	TGTGCCAGCAGGCTAGCGGGGGGAGTCACCGGGGAGCTGTTTTTT
TRBJ2-2	TRBD2	-	16	TRBV5-6	CASSSLGVAGDGELFF	TGTGCCAGCAGCTCCCTCGGGGTAGCGGGGGACGGGGAGCTGTTTTTT
TRBJ2-7	-	-	14	TRBV27	CASSLMANPYEQYF	TGTGCCAGCAGTTTAATGGCCAACCCCTACGAGCAGTACTTC
TRBJ2-7	-	-	14	TRBV6-5	CASRLYARSYEQYF	TGTGCCAGCAGGCTCTACGCTAGATCCTACGAGCAGTACTTC
TRBJ2-7	-	-	12	TRBV28	CASSLLANEQYF	TGTGCCAGCAGTTTACTCGCTAACGAGCAGTACTTC
TRBJ1-2	-	-	16	TRBV7-7	CASSLVDSLSNYGYTF	TGTGCCAGCAGCTTAGTGGACAGCCTCTCTAACTATGGCTACACCTTC
TRBJ1-5	TRBD1	-	16	TRBV9	CASSSDTGVSNQPQHF	TGTGCCAGCAGCTCCGATACAGGGGTAAGCAATCAGCCCCAGCATTTT
TRBJ2-5	TRBD2	-	16	TRBV7-9	CASSLYLAGNQETQYF	TGTGCCAGCAGCTTATATCTAGCGGGGAATCAAGAGACCCAGTACTTC
TRBJ2-7	-	-	15	TRBV7-8	CASSLETVSSYEQYF	TGTGCCAGCAGTCTCGAGACAGTCAGCTCCTACGAGCAGTACTTC
TRBJ2-3	TRBD1	few	16	TRBV7-9	CASSFWTGLGTDTQYF	TGTGCCAGCAGCTTTTGGACAGGCTTGGGCACAGATACGCAGTATTTT
TRBJ2-1	TRBD2	once	17	TRBV10-3	CAIRLGTSGGTGNEQFF	TGTGCCATCAGGCTCGGGACTAGCGGGGGGACGGGCAATGAGCAGTTCTTC
TRBJ2-3	-	-	15	TRBV2	CASSDQGPGTDTQYF	TGTGCCAGCAGTGATCAGGGGCCGGGCACAGATACGCAGTATTTT
TRBJ2-5	TRBD2	-	15	TRBV10-2	CASRRLAVVQETQYF	TGCGCCAGCAGAAGACTAGCGGTGGTACAAGAGACCCAGTACTTC
TRBJ1-1	-	-	13	TRBV11-2	CASSLGGDTEAFF	TGTGCCAGCAGCTTAGGGGGCGACACTGAAGCTTTCTTT
TRBJ1-4	-	-	15	TRBV14	CASSQDIGANEKLFF	TGTGCCAGCAGCCAAGATATCGGGGCTAATGAAAAACTGTTTTTT
TRBJ2-3	TRBD2	-	16	TRBV14	CASSQVSGGRTDTQYF	TGTGCCAGCAGCCAAGTTAGCGGGGGCCGCACAGATACGCAGTATTTT
TRBJ2-5	-	-	15	TRBV5-4	CASSFFAGPGETQYF	TGTGCCAGCAGCTTTTTCGCGGGGCCCGGAGAGACCCAGTACTTC
TRBJ2-1	TRBD2	-	16	TRBV5-1	CASSRKNSGDYNEQFF	TGCGCCAGCAGCCGTAAGAATAGCGGGGATTACAATGAGCAGTTCTTC
TRBJ2-7	-	-	14	TRBV11-2	CASSASYRPYEQYF	TGTGCCAGCAGCGCATCGTACAGGCCCTACGAGCAGTACTTC
TRBJ1-5	-	-	15	TRBV27	CASSLSRGSNQPQHF	TGTGCCAGCAGTTTATCCCGGGGAAGCAATCAGCCCCAGCATTTT
TRBJ2-3	TRBD1	-	15	TRBV7-9	CASSWDRGGADTQYF	TGTGCCAGCAGCTGGGACAGGGGCGGTGCAGATACGCAGTATTTT
TRBJ2-7	-	-	13	TRBV28	CASTLQVPYEQYF	TGTGCCAGCACTTTACAGGTACCCTACGAGCAGTACTTC
TRBJ1-5	-	-	14	TRBV5-1	CASSAGGIGQPQHF	TGCGCCAGCAGCGCTGGGGGGATAGGACAGCCCCAGCATTTT
TRBJ1-3	-	few	15	TRBV4-1	CASSQVHAPGNTIYF	TGCGCCAGCAGCCAAGTACACGCACCTGGAAACACCATATATTTT
TRBJ2-7	-	-	15	TRBV5-5	CASSLAPRDTYEQYF	TGTGCCAGCAGCTTGGCTCCCCGGGACACCTACGAGCAGTACTTC
TRBJ1-2	-	-	18	TRBV9	CASSPLRAGIPKEYGYTF	TGTGCCAGCAGCCCCCTCCGGGCAGGGATTCCTAAGGAGTATGGCTACACCTTC
TRBJ2-7	-	-	15	TRBV5-6	CASSLLQGPLDEQYF	TGTGCCAGCAGCTTGCTGCAGGGCCCCCTAGACGAGCAGTACTTC
TRBJ2-7	-	-	13	TRBV2	CASTQQASYEQYF	TGTGCCAGTACTCAACAGGCTTCCTACGAGCAGTACTTC
TRBJ1-1	-	-	13	TRBV5-1	CASSGGENTEAFF	TGCGCCAGCAGTGGAGGTGAGAACACTGAAGCTTTCTTT
TRBJ2-4	-	-	11	TRBV6-1	CASSEGLIQYF	TGTGCCAGCAGTGAGGGACTCATTCAGTACTTC
TRBJ2-6	-	-	16	TRBV27	CASSSHTFSGANVLTF	TGTGCCAGCAGTTCCCACACCTTCTCTGGGGCCAACGTCCTGACTTTC
TRBJ2-3	TRBD2	-	16	TRBV4-1	CASLPRASGVTDTQYF	TGCGCCAGCCTTCCCCGGGCTAGCGGGGTCACAGATACGCAGTATTTT
TRBJ2-5	-	-	12	TRBV6-1	CASSEQGGEQYF	TGTGCCAGCAGTGAACAGGGAGGAGAGCAGTACTTC
TRBJ1-2	TRBD1	-	13	TRBV25-1	CASRSDRGYGYTF	TGTGCCAGCAGATCGGACAGGGGTTATGGCTACACCTTC
TRBJ2-1	TRBD2	-	16	TRBV4-1	CASSSGALAGTNEQFF	TGCGCCAGCAGCTCAGGGGCACTAGCGGGGACCAATGAGCAGTTCTTC
TRBJ2-3	-	-	12	TRBV15	CATSLQGDTQYF	TGTGCCACTTCTCTCCAGGGGGATACGCAGTATTTT
TRBJ1-2	-	few	15	TRBV5-1	CASSLDGPDRGGYTF	TGCGCCAGCAGCTTGGACGGTCCGGATCGGGGTGGCTACACCTTC
TRBJ2-7	TRBD1	-	15	TRBV11-2	CASSVGGTGEGEQYF	TGTGCCAGCAGCGTCGGGGGGACAGGGGAAGGCGAGCAGTACTTC